This T cell receptor (beta chain) emerged from a study of CD8+ T cells in alopecia areata. Findings of the study overall: Mouse data revealed clearer TCR sharing than patient data did, a gap possibly tied to HLA. Elevated clonality characterized lesional scalp relative to normal scalp, particularly in alopecia totalis/universalis.

Sorted out of PBMCs were CD4+ T cells and CD8+ T cells. V shed 4 bases and J shed 7 bases, with 8 bases lying between them. CDR1 is SQVTM and CDR2 is ANQGSEA in the germline V gene. This CDR3 has 11 amino acids. Remarks on this clone: The target antigen is unknown.

RNA extraction was followed by reverse transcription into cDNA, which acted as the sequencing template. Using immunoSEQ multiplex PCR, the repertoire was profiled, and TCRdb retains in-frame clones only, with some absent. Here the sample spans 90,000 to 150,000 clones, approximately 60% being singletons. Material for sequencing was CD4+ T cells sorted from blood. This receptor was taken from a human donor in good health. The gene calls are TRBV29-1 and TRBJ2-1, with D uncertain. The chain's CDR3 is CSVGSSNEQFF. CDR3 sequence (DNA): TGCAGCGTTGGGTCCAGTAATGAGCAGTTCTTC.